Each of the 20 T cell receptor beta chains below was sequenced from the same sample in a study of T cells after yellow fever vaccination. Via MiXCR, TCRdb re-called the 5' RACE reads, giving one row per CDR3 protein. The sample lists around 400,000 distinct CDR3 sequences; under 14% were seen once. The source material was PBMCs, sampled on the day of the first yellow fever vaccination. The receptors were sampled from a young man who received the YFV17D yellow fever vaccine.

This clonotype has just a few counts. CDR3 amino acids: CASSRLNYGYTF. The CDR3, as DNA: TGTGCCAGCAGCCGACTAAACTATGGCTACACCTTC. V and J are TRBV7-9 and TRBJ1-2, with D unresolved. V was trimmed by 5 bases and J by 2 bases, leaving 6 bases between them. The CDR3 is 12 amino acids. Per germline, CDR1 SEHNR and CDR2 FQNEAQ (reference sequence).

The rearrangement uses TRBV20-1 and TRBJ2-7; D is possibly TRBD1 (6 bases). Trimming stripped 4 bases from V and 0 bases from J, with 10 bases between. Germline CDR1 DFQATT, CDR2 SNEGSKA (reference sequence). The CDR3 has 13 amino acids. CDR3 residues: CSATSDSSYEQYF. Written as DNA, the CDR3 is TGCAGTGCTACCTCGGACAGCTCCTACGAGCAGTACTTC.

The chain combines TRBV12-5 with TRBJ2-1, with D perhaps TRBD1 or TRBD2 (6 bases each). The V gene's germline CDR1 is LGHNT and CDR2 FRNRAP. This CDR3 spans 16 amino acids. V shed 0 bases and J shed 6 bases, with 15 bases lying between them. The CDR3, as DNA: TGTGCTAGTGGTTTGGTACTCGGGGGCCGATTCAATGAGCAGTTCTTC. Protein product: CASGLVLGGRFNEQFF. The full variable domain, completed using reference TRBV12-5 and TRBJ2-1, is DARVTQTPRHKVTEMGQEVTMRCQPILGHNTVFWYRQTMMQGLELLAYFRNRAPLDDSGMPKDRFSAEMPDATLATLKIQPSEPRDSAVYFCASGLVLGGRFNEQFFGPGTRLTVL.

The chain employs TRBV20-1 and TRBJ2-3; possibly TRBD1 for D (6 bases). Germline loops: CDR1 DFQATT, CDR2 SNEGSKA (reference sequence). Trimming took 0 bases from V and 3 from J, leaving 10 bases between them. The CDR3 is 14 amino acids. The CDR3 nucleotides are TGCAGTGCTAGAGATCGCAGGGGTACAGATACGCAGTATTTT. Protein sequence: CSARDRRGTDTQYF.

This clonotype was detected ten times or more. The rearrangement joins TRBV20-1 to TRBJ2-1; 10 bases are shared with TRBD2. J was trimmed by 5 bases and V by 0 bases; bases with no gene match: 4. CDR1 DFQATT and CDR2 SNEGSKA come from the germline V gene (reference sequence). The CDR3 spans 15 residues. The CDR3 nucleotides read TGCAGTGCTAGAGATCCCCTAGCGGGGGACAATGAGCAGTTCTTC. Its translation: CSARDPLAGDNEQFF.

J is TRBJ2-4 and V is TRBV19; TRBD2 aligns across 7 bases. This CDR3 has 16 residues. Unmatched junction bases numbered 8, after V lost 5 bases and J lost 1 base. Germline loops: CDR1 LNHDA, CDR2 SQIVND (reference sequence). CDR3 loop: CASSSSSGMAKNIQYF. CDR3 sequence (DNA): TGTGCCAGTAGTTCCTCCAGCGGGATGGCCAAAAACATTCAGTACTTC.

In nucleotides, the CDR3 is TGTGCCAGCAGTTTTCGGGTGGCTAGCGGTCACTTCTTC. It encodes CASSFRVASGHFF. The chain employs TRBV6-2 or TRBV6-3 and TRBJ2-1; 7 nucleotides align to TRBD2. Germline loops: CDR1 MNHEY, CDR2 SVGEGT. Trimming cost V 4 bases and J 16 bases; bases outside gene matches: 13. CDR3 size: 13 residues.

This sequence joins TRBV20-1 and TRBJ1-1; no clear D. CDR1 and CDR2 (germline): DFQATT, SNEGSKA (reference sequence). This CDR3 has 12 amino acids. Trimming took off 3 bases at V and 1 base at J, with 6 bases between the two ends. CDR3 DNA: TGCAGTGCTAGGAGGCCGAACACTGAAGCTTTCTTT. Translated, it gives CSARRPNTEAFF.

This clonotype was recorded a few times. The CDR3 sequence is CASSPSRTISYEQYF. CDR3 sequence (DNA): TGTGCCAGCAGCCCGTCCCGGACTATATCCTACGAGCAGTACTTC. This chain uses TRBV7-9 with TRBJ2-7; the D gene is possibly TRBD2 (6 bases). This CDR3 contains 15 residues. Trimming took 5 bases from V and 1 from J, leaving 15 bases between them. Germline CDR1 SEHNR, CDR2 FQNEAQ (reference sequence).

Only a few counts were recorded for this clonotype. V usage is TRBV6-2 or TRBV6-3 and J usage is TRBJ2-7, with D perhaps matching TRBD2 (6 bases). There are 11 residues in the CDR3. The germline CDR1 and CDR2 sequences are MNHEY and SVGEGT. With 8 bases removed from V and 5 bases from J, the gap between germline ends came to 10 bases. CDR3 amino acids: CASASGDEQYF. The CDR3 DNA follows: TGTGCCAGCGCGTCGGGGGACGAGCAGTACTTC.

V is TRBV29-1 and J is TRBJ1-1; D is unclear. Germline-derived CDR1 and CDR2 are SQVTM and ANQGSEA. Trimming took 3 bases from V and 3 from J, leaving 5 bases between them. The CDR3 sequence is 11 residues long. The CDR3 region has the DNA TGCAGCGTTGATAAGGACACTGAAGCTTTCTTT. The encoded protein is CSVDKDTEAFF.

In this sample, this clonotype turned up a few times. The chain carries TRBV12-3 or TRBV12-4 and TRBJ1-5; D is undetermined. Trimming cost V 6 bases and J 2 bases, with 11 bases left between them. The CDR3 runs to 14 residues. Here the CDR3 DNA reads TGTGCCAGCAGCCCACTACTCGGCAATCAGCCCCAGCATTTT. This sequence encodes CASSPLLGNQPQHF.

The chain combines TRBV12-3 or TRBV12-4 with TRBJ1-2; 7 positions match TRBD1. V trimming: 6 bases; J trimming: 2 bases; junction bases outside the gene matches: 21. CDR3 length: 19 residues. The CDR3 DNA reads as TGTGCCAGCAGCCCCGGGGCCTGGGACAGCCTTAGATCCAACTATGGCTACACCTTC. Translating gives CASSPGAWDSLRSNYGYTF.

Only a few counts were recorded for this clonotype. The chain couples TRBV5-1 to TRBJ1-5; D unresolved. Per germline, CDR1 SGHRS and CDR2 YFSETQ. This CDR3 is 15 amino acids long. V dropped 0 bases and J dropped 1 base, with 8 bases sitting between them. This CDR3 reads CASSLAGVSNQPQHF. The CDR3 nucleotides read TGCGCCAGCAGCTTGGCCGGGGTAAGCAATCAGCCCCAGCATTTT.

This clonotype was seen many times. This chain uses TRBV12-3 or TRBV12-4 with TRBJ2-1, with D unclear. This CDR3 has 13 residues. The ends were cut back, 6 bases at V and 6 bases at J, with 12 bases in the middle. The chain's CDR3 is CASSHRARNEQFF. The CDR3 bases are TGTGCCAGCAGCCACAGAGCCCGCAATGAGCAGTTCTTC.

This clonotype was seen only a few times. The rearrangement uses TRBV7-3 and TRBJ2-2, with TRBD2 matching 10 bases. CDR1 and CDR2 from the germline V gene are SGHTA and FQGTGA. J lost 6 bases, V lost 5 bases, and 9 bases had no gene match. The CDR3 is 16 amino acids. CDR3 coding DNA: TGTGCCAGCAGCAAAAGGGCTAGCGGGGGCCCCGGGGAGCTGTTTTTT. Translation gives CASSKRASGGPGELFF.

This clonotype was counted a few times. The chain is built from TRBV18 and TRBJ1-2; no reliable D call. Deletions cut 2 bases from V and 4 bases from J, with 11 bases between. The germline V gene encodes CDR1 KGHSH and CDR2 LQKENI. The length of the CDR3 is 14 residues. The CDR3 nucleotides read TGTGCCAGCTCACCAGTCTCAGAGACCTATGGCTACACCTTC. Amino acid sequence: CASSPVSETYGYTF.

This clonotype was found a few times. The chain uses TRBV7-9 and TRBJ1-5; D gene unclear. Germline CDR1 SEHNR, CDR2 FQNEAQ (reference sequence). This CDR3 comprises 12 residues. Trimming shortened V by 4 bases and J by 6 bases, and 7 bases separated the two germline ends. The CDR3 nucleotides are TGTGCCAGCAGCTCCACCGGTCAGCCCCAGCATTTT. Translating gives CASSSTGQPQHF.

J is TRBJ2-5 and V is TRBV29-1; TRBD1 matches at 10 bases. The CDR3 runs to 15 residues. V shed 0 bases and J 5 bases; nucleotides not matched to a gene: 6. Germline lookup yields CDR1 SQVTM and CDR2 ANQGSEA. CDR3: CSVEDGTGEAETQYF. CDR3 in DNA: TGCAGCGTTGAAGACGGGACAGGGGAAGCGGAGACCCAGTACTTC.

The CDR3 spells CSVERDGGGYGYTF. The CDR3 nucleotides read TGCAGCGTTGAACGGGACGGTGGGGGCTATGGCTACACCTTC. V is TRBV29-1 and J is TRBJ1-2; the D gene is possibly TRBD1 (5 bases). Trimming took 2 bases from V and 4 from J, leaving 14 bases between them. CDR3 length: 14 residues. Per the germline V gene, CDR1 is SQVTM and CDR2 is ANQGSEA.